A single sample is the source of the 23 T cell receptor beta chains below, sequenced in a study of T cells in Graves' hyperthyroidism and ophthalmopathy (dated by TCRdb to between 2018 and 2020). The method behind the library was multiplex PCR. Sequenced using an Illumina HiSeq 2000. Amplification of TCR beta CDR3 regions was carried out from RNA transcripts. A first-round RT-PCR of the TCR CDR3 used the HTBI primer set with the Qiagen OneStep RT-PCR kit. TCRdb reran the public reads through fastp at Q25 and MiXCR, keeping productive beta chains. Every distinct CDR3 protein forms one entry, paired with its most common genes and DNA. Across this sample there are under 400,000 distinct CDR3 sequences, with around 18% seen only once. The ten largest clones add up to 15% of the sample. Sample: blood. All receptors come from a woman in her forties with Graves' ophthalmopathy.

This clonotype was seen at least ten times. The V and J genes are TRBV11-1 and TRBJ1-3; D ambiguous. Trimming took 2 bases from V and 4 from J, leaving 6 bases between them. The CDR3 has 13 amino acids. Germline loops: CDR1 SGHAT, CDR2 FQDESV (reference sequence). CDR3 nucleotide sequence: TGTGCCAGCAGCTTATCTGGAGGAAACACCATATATTTT. Residues: CASSLSGGNTIYF.

The chain has TRBV7-2 and TRBJ1-1; D is ambiguous. Per germline, CDR1 SGHTA and CDR2 FQGNSA. Trimming removed 7 bases at V and 0 bases at J, with 9 bases between. This CDR3 is 13 amino acids long. CDR3 in DNA: TGTGCCAGCACCACCGCCTTGAACACTGAAGCTTTCTTT. Amino acids: CASTTALNTEAFF.

Ten or more counts support this clonotype. The V and J genes are TRBV20-1 and TRBJ2-5, with 12 bases identical to TRBD2. This CDR3 is built from 16 residues. V lost 6 bases, J lost 4 bases, and 12 bases stayed unmatched. Germline CDR1 and CDR2: DFQATT and SNEGSKA (reference sequence). The CDR3 spells CSATLAGGWRGETQYF. The CDR3, as DNA: TGCAGTGCAACTCTAGCGGGAGGGTGGAGGGGAGAGACCCAGTACTTC.

This clonotype was counted between two and nine times. V gene TRBV6-1 combines with J gene TRBJ1-4; D possibly corresponds to TRBD1 (5 bases). The CDR3 spans 15 residues. The V gene's germline CDR1 is MNHNS and CDR2 SASEGT. V was shortened by 4 bases and J by 4 bases, with 13 bases between the two germline ends. CDR3 residues: CASSATGFGNEKLFF. The CDR3 region has the DNA TGTGCCAGCAGTGCTACAGGATTTGGTAATGAAAAACTGTTTTTT.

This clonotype has a count of ten or more. One end of the junction is discordant with germline, which a read error may explain. The gene calls are TRBV18 and TRBJ1-2; 8 bases fit TRBD1. Germline assignment: CDR1 KGHSH and CDR2 LQKENI. The CDR3 covers 13 residues. The CDR3 DNA reads TGTGCCAGCTCCCCCGGGACAGGCTATGACTACACCTTC. Amino acid sequence: CASSPGTGYDYTF.

This clonotype was detected many times. J is TRBJ1-1 and V is TRBV7-9, with 8 bases fitting TRBD1. The V gene's germline CDR1 is SEHNR and CDR2 FQNEAQ (reference sequence). V was pared by 6 bases and J by 4 bases, with 7 bases of the junction left unmatched. The CDR3 is 14 residues long. The CDR3 region has the DNA TGTGCCAGCAGAGATAGACAGGGGATCACTGAAGCTTTCTTT. It yields the protein CASRDRQGITEAFF. Variable domain in full (rest from reference TRBV7-9 and TRBJ1-1): DTGVSQNPRHKITKRGQNVTFRCDPISEHNRLYWYRQTLGQGPEFLTYFQNEAQLEKSRLLSDRFSAERPKGSFSTLEIQRTEQGDSAMYLCASRDRQGITEAFFGQGTRLTVV.

The chain uses TRBV18 and TRBJ2-6, with 7 bases matching TRBD1. The CDR3 length is 17 residues. The V and J ends lost 4 bases and 4 bases, in that order; junction bases with no gene match: 10. The V gene's germline CDR1 is KGHSH and CDR2 LQKENI. The CDR3 is CASSLNRGISGANVLTF. In DNA form, the CDR3 reads TGTGCCAGCTCACTTAACAGGGGAATCTCCGGGGCCAACGTCCTGACTTTC.

Ten or more counts support this clonotype. The chain has TRBV6-1 and TRBJ1-5, with D unclear. The germline V gene encodes CDR1 MNHNS and CDR2 SASEGT. The CDR3 totals 16 residues. Trimming pared 1 base from V and 3 bases from J, leaving 13 bases between. CDR3 amino acids: CASSEDGTVVNQPQHF. CDR3 sequence (DNA): TGTGCCAGCAGTGAAGATGGAACAGTTGTCAATCAGCCCCAGCATTTT.

This clonotype was counted ten times or more. The chain is built from TRBV6-1 and TRBJ1-6; D gene unclear. With 1 base removed from V and 4 bases from J, the gap between germline ends came to 23 bases. Germline V gene sequence: CDR1 MNHNS, CDR2 SASEGT. CDR3 length: 20 amino acids. The CDR3 bases are TGTGCCAGCAGTGAAGATCGAGCGGCAGCTCGGTTCGTGTATAATTCACCCCTCCACTTT. Translated: CASSEDRAAARFVYNSPLHF.

The chain joins TRBV6-1 to TRBJ1-6, with a possible D match to TRBD1 (5 bases). V lost 5 bases and J 8 bases, leaving 13 bases between the germline ends. The CDR3 is 14 residues long. Germline lookup yields CDR1 MNHNS and CDR2 SASEGT. The CDR3 loop reads CASSPGREDSPLHF. The DNA for the CDR3 is TGTGCCAGCAGTCCGGGACGGGAGGATTCACCCCTCCACTTT.

The chain couples TRBV12-3 or TRBV12-4 to TRBJ2-7; either TRBD1 or TRBD2 may supply D (5 bases each). Trimming stripped 3 bases from V and 4 bases from J, with 13 bases between. The CDR3 has 14 residues. The CDR3 loop reads CASSFGAIGYEQYF. In nucleotides, the CDR3 is TGTGCCAGCAGTTTCGGGGCAATTGGGTACGAGCAGTACTTC.

Ten or more counts support this clonotype. V is TRBV28 and J is TRBJ1-2; D is unresolved. Germline V gene lookup returns CDR1 MDHEN and CDR2 SYDVKM. This CDR3 has 14 residues. The ends were cut back, 11 bases at V and 5 bases at J, with 21 bases in the middle. CDR3 amino acids: CACRGSRTEYGYTF. CDR3 coding DNA: TGTGCCTGCCGTGGGTCTAGGACGGAGTATGGCTACACCTTC.

This clonotype showed up many times. V usage is TRBV7-2 and J usage is TRBJ1-1, with a possible D match to TRBD1 (6 bases). Germline V gene lookup returns CDR1 SGHTA and CDR2 FQGNSA. V lost 4 bases and J lost 0, with 6 bases in between. The CDR3 has 13 amino acids. Here the CDR3 reads CASSWTVNTEAFF. CDR3 DNA: TGTGCCAGCAGCTGGACAGTGAACACTGAAGCTTTCTTT.

This clonotype was observed a handful of times. The chain links TRBV11-2 to TRBJ2-5, with TRBD2 identical over 7 bases. The length of the CDR3 is 15 residues. The V gene end was trimmed by 5 bases and the J gene end by 2 bases; junction bases not matched to a gene: 8. Germline CDR1 SGHAT, CDR2 FQNNGV. CDR3 sequence reads: CASSPTGGLQETQYF. CDR3 sequence (DNA): TGTGCCAGCAGCCCCACCGGGGGGTTGCAAGAGACCCAGTACTTC.

The sample holds many counts of this clonotype. The chain recombines TRBV6-5 with TRBJ1-2; D is undetermined. Germline CDR1 reads MNHEY; CDR2 reads SVGAGI. The V end was cut by 0 bases, the J end by 4 bases, with 12 bases between. The CDR3 has 15 residues. Here the CDR3 reads CASSYSRQSLYGYTF. DNA of the CDR3: TGTGCCAGCAGTTACTCGAGGCAGTCCCTCTATGGCTACACCTTC.

The J gene is TRBJ2-5, the V gene TRBV12-3 or TRBV12-4; 11 bases are shared with TRBD2. The CDR3 length is 17 residues. The trim removed 2 bases at V and 1 base at J, leaving 6 bases unmatched. This chain's CDR3 is CASSLLLAGGPQETQYF. CDR3 nucleotide sequence: TGTGCCAGCAGTTTATTGCTAGCGGGAGGCCCCCAAGAGACCCAGTACTTC.

This clonotype was seen many times. The chain couples TRBV20-1 to TRBJ2-7; the D gene is possibly TRBD2 (5 bases). This CDR3 region has 13 residues. The germline V gene encodes CDR1 DFQATT and CDR2 SNEGSKA (reference sequence). V lost 4 bases to trimming and J lost 0 bases, with 10 bases between them. In DNA, the CDR3 is TGCAGTGCTATGGGGAGCTTCTCCTACGAGCAGTACTTC. Translating it yields CSAMGSFSYEQYF.

This clonotype was found many times. CDR3 bases: TGTGCCAGCAGTTTAGATCAGCCCCAGCATTTT. It specifies CASSLDQPQHF. This chain connects TRBV28 to TRBJ1-5; no clear D gene. This CDR3 is 11 amino acids long. CDR1 MDHEN and CDR2 SYDVKM come from the germline V gene. Deletions cut 2 bases from V and 5 bases from J, with 1 base between.

The chain has TRBV7-2 and TRBJ2-5, with a possible D match to TRBD2 (5 bases). Trimming left V 6 bases short and J 5 bases short, with 19 bases between. In germline, CDR1 is SGHTA, CDR2 FQGNSA. The CDR3 extends over 15 amino acids. The CDR3: CASSRAGIEGETQYF. In DNA form, the CDR3 reads TGTGCCAGCAGTCGAGCCGGGATAGAAGGGGAGACCCAGTACTTC.

There are many counts of this clonotype. V gene TRBV7-2 combines with J gene TRBJ1-1; D may be TRBD1 (6 bases). The CDR3 has 14 amino acids. Germline assignment: CDR1 SGHTA and CDR2 FQGNSA. V gave up 5 bases and J gave up 1 base, with 11 bases separating them. The CDR3 sequence is CASSLLQGNTEAFF. CDR3 bases: TGTGCCAGCAGCCTCCTACAGGGGAACACTGAAGCTTTCTTT.

A word on this clonotype: A read error may be the cause here, since a much bigger clone is one base away. The CDR3 nucleotides read TGTTCCAGCAGAAATAGCGGGAGCCAAGAGACCCAGTACTTC. Protein sequence: CSSRNSGSQETQYF. V and J are TRBV12-3 or TRBV12-4 and TRBJ2-5, with 9 positions matching TRBD2. CDR3 length: 14 residues.

On this clonotype: Since no conserved phenylalanine or tryptophan closes the CDR3, a read error is the likely cause. This chain links TRBV6-5 with TRBJ2-3, with 10 nucleotides matching TRBD2. The germline V gene encodes CDR1 MNHEY and CDR2 SVGAGI. CDR3 length equals 14 residues. Germline trimming cut 5 bases from V and 4 bases from J; bases unmatched to any gene: 3. The DNA for the CDR3 is TGTGCCAGCAGTACTAGCGGGATCGCAGATACGCAGTATCTT. Amino acids: CASSTSGIADTQYL.

At least ten counts were recorded for this clonotype. This sequence joins TRBV6-1 and TRBJ1-6, with a tentative D call TRBD1 (5 bases). This CDR3 is built from 14 residues. The ends were cut back, 3 bases at V and 7 bases at J, with 10 bases in the middle. Germline CDR1 and CDR2: MNHNS and SASEGT. This chain's CDR3 is CASSDTWGNSPLHF. CDR3 sequence (DNA): TGTGCCAGCAGTGACACCTGGGGGAATTCACCCCTCCACTTT.